This T cell receptor beta chain appears in the sequencing data of a study of blood T cell repertoires in COVID-19. Background on the study: T cells, B-cell-depleted T cells, or PBMCs supplied cDNA or gDNA.

The CDR3 has 13 residues. V was cut by 6 bases and J by 8 bases, with 14 bases left in between. Germline V lookup: CDR1 SQVTM, CDR2 ANQGSEA. Profiled with immunoSEQ multiplex PCR; TCRdb holds only in-frame clones, not every one. The repertoire holds approximately 240,000 clones, with about 83% as singletons. The sequenced material came from peripheral blood. The sequence was collected from a young woman with COVID-19, enrolled during active disease. The rearrangement joins TRBV29-1 to TRBJ1-6; possible D gene TRBD1, 5 bases. The CDR3 coding sequence is TGCAGCGTGAGGGAGTCGGGGGATTCACCCCTCCACTTT. It specifies CSVRESGDSPLHF.